The 16 T cell receptor beta chains presented below share a single source sample, sequenced in a study of OX40 agonist ivuxolimab in advanced cancers. The protocol was immunoSEQ multiplex PCR, while the TCRdb copy is restricted to in-frame clones and leaves out a portion. The repertoire holds about 71,000 clones, 70% to 85% seen once, with roughly 0.44% in the top ten. The sequencing here drew on CD4+ or CD8+ T cells sorted from blood, taken in a trial of the OX40 agonist ivuxolimab. Receptors were obtained from an adult with an advanced solid tumor such as melanoma, head and neck, liver or kidney cancer.

This clone was seen a handful of times. The chain employs TRBV19 and TRBJ1-1; D is uncertain. This CDR3 is 15 amino acids long. Germline V gives CDR1 LNHDA, CDR2 SQIVND (reference sequence). V lost 7 bases and J 2 bases, leaving 17 bases between the germline ends. The CDR3 is CASIPRAAYNTEAFF. The CDR3, as DNA: TGTGCCAGTATCCCTCGGGCAGCTTACAACACTGAAGCTTTCTTT.

The V call is TRBV6-5, the J call TRBJ2-7, with D perhaps matching TRBD1 (6 bases). This CDR3 is built from 14 residues. CDR1 is MNHEY and CDR2 is SVGAGI in the germline V gene. V lost 6 bases, J lost 0 bases, and 12 bases lay in between. CDR3 coding DNA: TGTGCCAGCAGGTCAACAGGGTACTCCTACGAGCAGTACTTC. Its translation is CASRSTGYSYEQYF.

The chain joins TRBV7-8 to TRBJ2-5; 7 bases fit TRBD1. This CDR3 region has 14 residues. Germline CDR1 reads SGHVS; CDR2 reads FQNEAQ. J gave up 5 bases and V 5 bases, and 8 bases lay outside the gene matches. CDR3 sequence: CASSGGQARETQYF. The CDR3 DNA reads TGTGCCAGCAGCGGAGGACAGGCCAGGGAGACCCAGTACTTC.

The chain combines TRBV7-9 with TRBJ2-1; the match to TRBD2 covers 12 bases. Unmatched junction bases numbered 7, after V lost 3 bases and J lost 7 bases. Germline lookup yields CDR1 SEHNR and CDR2 FQNEAQ (reference sequence). The CDR3 runs to 16 residues. The CDR3 DNA reads TGTGCCAGCAGCTTCATCCTAGCGGGAGGGGGTAATGAGCAGTTCTTC. This encodes CASSFILAGGGNEQFF.

The chain carries TRBV7-3 and TRBJ1-3; 7 bases map to TRBD1. CDR3 length: 16 residues. Germline V gives CDR1 SGHTA, CDR2 FQGTGA. J was trimmed by 0 bases and V by 0 bases; bases with no gene match: 2. In DNA form, the CDR3 reads TGTGCCAGCAGCTTAACCGGGACAGCCTCTGGAAACACCATATATTTT. Translating it yields CASSLTGTASGNTIYF. Combining the CDR3 with reference TRBV7-3 and TRBJ1-3 gives the whole variable domain GAGVSQTPSNKVTEKGKYVELRCDPISGHTALYWYRQSLGQGPEFLIYFQGTGAADDSGLPNDRFFAVRPEGSVSTLKIQRTERGDSAVYLCASSLTGTASGNTIYFGEGSWLTVV.

CDR3 sequence reads: CASRRDRGWGWGGYTF. In DNA form, the CDR3 reads TGTGCCAGTAGGCGGGACAGGGGTTGGGGCTGGGGAGGCTACACCTTC. The V call is TRBV19, the J call TRBJ1-2; TRBD1 matches 10 bases. From germline, CDR1 is LNHDA and CDR2 SQIVND (reference sequence). Trimming at V came to 6 bases and at J to 8 bases, leaving 15 bases not matched to a gene. The length of the CDR3 is 16 residues.

This sequence joins TRBV6-1 and TRBJ2-3, with TRBD1 identical over 9 bases. J lost 4 bases, V lost 6 bases, and 8 bases had no gene match. This CDR3 is built from 15 residues. Germline CDR1 is MNHNS and CDR2 is SASEGT. In nucleotides, the CDR3 is TGTGCCAGCAGGGGGGGGGACAGGGTCGCAGATACGCAGTATTTT. The encoded protein is CASRGGDRVADTQYF.

The V call is TRBV28, the J call TRBJ1-3; D perhaps matches TRBD1 (5 bases). The CDR3 is 16 amino acids. Germline V gene data show CDR1 as MDHEN and CDR2 as SYDVKM. Trimming took 0 bases from V and 0 from J, leaving 9 bases between them. The DNA for the CDR3 is TGTGCCAGCAGTTTATGGGCAGGGAGCTCTGGAAACACCATATATTTT. Protein: CASSLWAGSSGNTIYF.

This sequence joins TRBV5-1 and TRBJ2-7; D may match TRBD1 or TRBD2 (6 bases each). The V end was cut by 4 bases, the J end by 4 bases, with 21 bases between. The CDR3 is made up of 16 amino acids. The germline V gene encodes CDR1 SGHRS and CDR2 YFSETQ. This CDR3 is CASSHSPSQGGYEQYF. The DNA of the CDR3 is TGCGCCAGCAGCCACTCTCCGAGCCAAGGGGGGTACGAGCAGTACTTC.

The CDR3 bases are TGTGCCAGCAGTTCGATAGCCCGCGAAGAGACCCAGTACTTC. Its translation: CASSSIAREETQYF. J is TRBJ2-5 and V is TRBV28; D is undetermined. The CDR3 runs to 14 residues. CDR1 is MDHEN and CDR2 is SYDVKM in the germline V gene. V lost 4 bases and J lost 3, with 12 bases in between.

This clone was recorded once. The chain uses TRBV19 and TRBJ2-5; weak D call: TRBD1 (6 bases). CDR1 is LNHDA and CDR2 is SQIVND in the germline V gene (reference sequence). V was cut by 5 bases and J by 5 bases, with 12 bases left in between. The CDR3 consists of 13 residues. The CDR3 DNA sequence: TGTGCCAGTAGTTACAGGGTATGGGAGACCCAGTACTTC. This sequence encodes CASSYRVWETQYF.

This rearrangement joins TRBV6-1 to TRBJ1-5; possible D gene TRBD1, 6 bases. Trimming took 6 bases from V and 0 from J, leaving 9 bases between them. This CDR3 contains 14 residues. Germline lookup yields CDR1 MNHNS and CDR2 SASEGT. CDR3 residues: CASSRGDSNQPQHF. CDR3 nucleotides: TGTGCCAGCAGCAGGGGAGATAGCAATCAGCCCCAGCATTTT.

The chain uses TRBV2 and TRBJ1-5, with D tentatively TRBD1 (6 bases). The CDR3 totals 13 residues. CDR1 SNHLY and CDR2 FYNNEI come from the germline V gene. The V gene lost 2 bases and the J gene lost 15 bases, with 17 bases spanning the gap. CDR3 residues: CASSENEGGQAHF. CDR3 DNA: TGTGCCAGCAGTGAAAACGAGGGGGGCCAGGCGCATTTT.

This sequence joins TRBV10-3 and TRBJ1-2; TRBD1 matches 8 bases. Germline CDR1 ENHRY, CDR2 SYGVKD. Trimming removed 2 bases from V and 0 bases from J; junction bases left unmatched: 8. The CDR3 loop spans 17 amino acids. CDR3 loop: CAISEGFRDRPNYGYTF. CDR3 in DNA: TGTGCCATCAGTGAGGGGTTCCGGGACAGGCCTAACTATGGCTACACCTTC.

This clone was seen a few times. The rearrangement links TRBV11-3 to TRBJ2-1; the D is unclear. With 5 bases removed from V and 2 bases from J, the gap between germline ends came to 10 bases. Germline CDR1 reads SGHNT; CDR2 reads YENEEA. This CDR3 is built from 14 residues. CDR3 residues: CASSPGPAYNEQFF. In nucleotides, the CDR3 is TGTGCCAGCAGCCCCGGGCCCGCCTACAATGAGCAGTTCTTC. The full variable domain, with the rest looked up from reference TRBV11-3 and TRBJ2-1, is EAGVVQSPRYKIIEKKQPVAFWCNPISGHNTLYWYLQNLGQGPELLIRYENEEAVDDSQLPKDRFSAERLKGVDSTLKIQPAELGDSAVYLCASSPGPAYNEQFFGPGTRLTVL.

Regarding this clone: This CDR3 is also generated by other DNA sequences in the sample. The chain employs TRBV9 and TRBJ2-3; D is tentatively TRBD1 or TRBD2 (6 bases each). The V gene lost 0 bases and the J gene lost 2 bases, with 10 bases spanning the gap. From germline, CDR1 is SGDLS and CDR2 YYNGEE. The CDR3 sequence is 15 residues long. The CDR3 DNA is TGTGCCAGCAGCGTAGGGGGGCGGGACACAGATACGCAGTATTTT. Translated: CASSVGGRDTDTQYF.